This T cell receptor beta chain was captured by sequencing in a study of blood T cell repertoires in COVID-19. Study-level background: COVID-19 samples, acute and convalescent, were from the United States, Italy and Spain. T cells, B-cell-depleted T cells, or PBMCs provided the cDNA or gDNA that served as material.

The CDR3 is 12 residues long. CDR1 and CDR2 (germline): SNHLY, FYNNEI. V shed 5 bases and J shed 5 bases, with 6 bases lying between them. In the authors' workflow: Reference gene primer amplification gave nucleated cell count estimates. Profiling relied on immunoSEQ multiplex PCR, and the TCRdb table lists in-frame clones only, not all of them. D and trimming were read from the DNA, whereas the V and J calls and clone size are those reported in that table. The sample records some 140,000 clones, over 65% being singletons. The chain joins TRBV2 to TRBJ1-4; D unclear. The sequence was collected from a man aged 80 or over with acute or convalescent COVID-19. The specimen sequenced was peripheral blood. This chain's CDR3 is CASSPLNEKLFF. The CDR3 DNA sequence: TGTGCCAGCAGTCCTCTCAATGAAAAACTGTTTTTT. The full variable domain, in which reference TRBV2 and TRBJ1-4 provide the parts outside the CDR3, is EPEVTQTPSHQVTQMGQEVILRCVPISNHLYFYWYRQILGQKVEFLVSFYNNEISEKSEIFDDQFSVERPDGSNFTLKIRSTKLEDSAMYFCASSPLNEKLFFGSGTQLSVL.